These 31 T cell receptor beta chains were sequenced from one sample in a study of CD8+ T cells in alopecia areata. TCR sequencing used cDNA made by reverse transcription of extracted RNA. TCRdb keeps only in-frame clones here, not all; method: immunoSEQ multiplex PCR. Of fewer than 110,000 clones listed, 55% were seen once; the top ten hold about 9%. Specimen: CD4+ T cells sorted from blood. The source is a human donor in good health.

The chain combines TRBV6-5 with TRBJ1-2; 7 nucleotides line up with TRBD1. CDR1 and CDR2 (germline): MNHEY, SVGAGI. The CDR3 has 16 amino acids. J was trimmed by 5 bases and V by 2 bases; bases with no gene match: 11. The CDR3 coding sequence is TGTGCCAGCAGTTACCAACAGGGGTCTGCCGGATATGGCTACACCTTC. Amino acids: CASSYQQGSAGYGYTF.

This rearrangement joins TRBV29-1 to TRBJ2-2; D is unresolved. V was shortened by 5 bases and J by 7 bases, with 8 bases between the two germline ends. This CDR3 is built from 11 residues. The germline CDR1 and CDR2 sequences are SQVTM and ANQGSEA. The CDR3 is CSVRSSGELFF. The DNA for the CDR3 is TGCAGCGTTCGAAGCAGCGGGGAGCTGTTTTTT.

J is TRBJ1-5 and V is TRBV30; 7 nucleotides agree with TRBD1. The CDR3 sequence is 15 residues long. Trimming at V came to 3 bases and at J to 9 bases, leaving 14 bases not matched to a gene. The germline V gene has CDR1 GTSNPN and CDR2 SVGIG (reference sequence). The CDR3 DNA reads TGTGCCTGGAGCGGGTTGGTATACACAGGGGCGCCCCAGCATTTT. Protein: CAWSGLVYTGAPQHF.

In its sample, this clone was seen a few times. This chain connects TRBV29-1 to TRBJ1-1; 7 positions match TRBD1. Trimming cost V 4 bases and J 1 base; bases outside gene matches: 6. Germline V gene lookup returns CDR1 SQVTM and CDR2 ANQGSEA. The CDR3 is 14 residues long. The CDR3 is CSVARTGGNTEAFF. The CDR3 nucleotides are TGCAGCGTTGCGCGGACAGGAGGGAACACTGAAGCTTTCTTT. Combining the CDR3 with reference TRBV29-1 and TRBJ1-1 gives the whole variable domain SAVISQKPSRDICQRGTSLTIQCQVDSQVTMMFWYRQQPGQSLTLIATANQGSEATYESGFVIDKFPISRPNLTFSTLTVSNMSPEDSSIYLCSVARTGGNTEAFFGQGTRLTVV.

This clone showed up just a few times. This sequence joins TRBV30 and TRBJ2-5, with D tentatively TRBD1 or TRBD2 (7 bases each). The CDR3 runs to 16 residues. The V end was cut by 1 base, the J end by 4 bases, with 19 bases between. Per the germline V gene, CDR1 is GTSNPN and CDR2 is SVGIG (reference sequence). In nucleotides, the CDR3 is TGTGCCTGGAGTGCGGCAGGGGGGGGCCTGGGAGAGACCCAGTACTTC. This translates into CAWSAAGGGLGETQYF.

The rearrangement uses TRBV5-1 and TRBJ1-5, with 7 bases matching TRBD1. The ends lost 0 bases at V and 4 bases at J; junction bases unmatched: 7. The CDR3 runs to 16 residues. Germline V CDR1 and CDR2: SGHRS, YFSETQ. This CDR3 reads CASSLGDGTANQPQHF. DNA for the CDR3: TGCGCCAGCAGCTTGGGCGATGGGACAGCTAATCAGCCCCAGCATTTT. The entire variable domain, with the rest obtained from reference TRBV5-1 and TRBJ1-5, is as follows: KAGVTQTPRYLIKTRGQQVTLSCSPISGHRSVSWYQQTPGQGLQFLFEYFSETQRNKGNFPGRFSGRQFSNSRSEMNVSTLELGDSALYLCASSLGDGTANQPQHFGDGTRLSIL.

This clone has just one count. The chain is built from TRBV7-2 and TRBJ2-3; D is possibly TRBD2 (7 bases). Trimming removed 2 bases at V and 2 bases at J, with 11 bases between. This CDR3 contains 15 residues. Germline V gives CDR1 SGHTA, CDR2 FQGNSA. The CDR3 loop is CASSLIRGATDTQYF. CDR3 coding DNA: TGTGCCAGCAGCTTAATTCGGGGGGCCACAGATACGCAGTATTTT.

This clone showed up just a few times. Germline and junction disagree at one end, which may indicate a read error. This sequence joins TRBV7-7 and TRBJ2-5; 9 nucleotides agree with TRBD2. The CDR3 has 15 residues. Per germline, CDR1 SSHAT and CDR2 FNYEAQ (reference sequence). CDR3 sequence reads: CASSLLAGPQETQYF. The CDR3 bases are TGTGCTAGCAGCTTACTAGCGGGCCCACAAGAGACCCAGTACTTC.

The genes are TRBV7-2 and TRBJ2-1; possible D gene TRBD2, 6 bases. The CDR3 has 17 amino acids. Trimming took 1 base from V and 2 from J, leaving 15 bases between them. The germline V gene encodes CDR1 SGHTA and CDR2 FQGNSA. The CDR3 loop is CASSLEPTSRPYNEQFF. The CDR3 nucleotides read TGTGCCAGCAGCTTAGAACCGACTAGTCGGCCCTACAATGAGCAGTTCTTC. The whole variable domain, remainder taken from reference TRBV7-2 and TRBJ2-1, is GAGVSQSPSNKVTEKGKDVELRCDPISGHTALYWYRQSLGQGLEFLIYFQGNSAPDKSGLPSDRFSAERTGGSVSTLTIQRTQQEDSAVYLCASSLEPTSRPYNEQFFGPGTRLTVL.

The gene calls are TRBV28 and TRBJ1-6; weak D call: TRBD1 (5 bases). The CDR3 length is 15 residues. Germline V gene sequence: CDR1 MDHEN, CDR2 SYDVKM. The V and J ends lost 6 bases and 9 bases respectively, with 18 bases between them. CDR3 sequence reads: CASSPGDAGGSPLHF. The CDR3 DNA is TGTGCCAGCAGCCCCGGGGACGCGGGGGGTTCACCCCTCCACTTT.

This clone was seen a handful of times. The chain joins TRBV29-1 to TRBJ1-1, with D possibly TRBD1 on 5 matching bases. The CDR3 extends over 14 amino acids. Germline V CDR1 and CDR2: SQVTM, ANQGSEA. Trimming shortened V by 3 bases and J by 0 bases, and 11 bases separated the two germline ends. Written as DNA, the CDR3 is TGCAGCGTTGATGTAGGGGCGATGAACACTGAAGCTTTCTTT. It translates to CSVDVGAMNTEAFF.

This clone came up a few times. Additional DNA sequences in this sample encode the identical CDR3. J is TRBJ1-5 and V is TRBV5-1; tentative D call: TRBD1 (6 bases). From germline, CDR1 is SGHRS and CDR2 YFSETQ. V was cut by 4 bases and J by 5 bases, with 10 bases left in between. The CDR3 is made up of 13 amino acids. Here the CDR3 reads CASSETGDQPQHF. The DNA for the CDR3 is TGCGCCAGCAGCGAGACAGGAGATCAGCCCCAGCATTTT.

J is TRBJ1-2 and V is TRBV19, with a weak D call TRBD1 (5 bases). From germline, CDR1 is LNHDA and CDR2 SQIVND (reference sequence). The germline V and J ends were trimmed by 6 bases and 0 bases, with 20 bases remaining between them. This CDR3 is built from 17 residues. The DNA for the CDR3 is TGTGCCAGTAGCAAAGTAATCCCAGGGTCCGCTAACTATGGCTACACCTTC. Translation gives CASSKVIPGSANYGYTF. Full variable domain (outside the CDR3, taken from reference TRBV19 and TRBJ1-2): DGGITQSPKYLFRKEGQNVTLSCEQNLNHDAMYWYRQDPGQGLRLIYYSQIVNDFQKGDIAEGYSVSREKKESFPLTVTSAQKNPTAFYLCASSKVIPGSANYGYTFGSGTRLTVV.

The CDR3 coding sequence is TGTGCCAGTCGAACAGGGGGTACCTATAATTCACCCCTCCACTTT. As protein: CASRTGGTYNSPLHF. V and J are TRBV11-2 and TRBJ1-6; TRBD1 agrees at 8 bases. With 9 bases clipped from V and 2 bases from J, the junction kept 6 bases outside the gene matches. This CDR3 comprises 15 residues. Germline CDR1 is SGHAT and CDR2 is FQNNGV.

This chain joins TRBV19 and TRBJ1-2, with a tentative D call TRBD1 (5 bases). V dropped 3 bases and J dropped 0 bases, with 11 bases sitting between them. CDR3 length: 15 amino acids. Germline V CDR1 and CDR2: LNHDA, SQIVND (reference sequence). CDR3 coding DNA: TGTGCCAGTAGTATGTCGACAGACTCTAACTATGGCTACACCTTC. Translation gives CASSMSTDSNYGYTF.

The J gene is TRBJ1-1, the V gene TRBV27, with D possibly TRBD1 on 5 matching bases. Germline V lookup: CDR1 MNHEY, CDR2 SMNVEV (reference sequence). V gave up 3 bases and J gave up 5 bases, with 13 bases separating them. CDR3 length: 14 amino acids. The CDR3: CASSFTHKGTEAFF. CDR3 nucleotide sequence: TGTGCCAGCAGTTTCACCCATAAGGGGACTGAAGCTTTCTTT.

The chain employs TRBV30 and TRBJ1-5; 7 bases are shared with TRBD1. V shed 2 bases and J 0 bases; nucleotides not matched to a gene: 7. This CDR3 is built from 16 residues. Germline loops: CDR1 GTSNPN, CDR2 SVGIG (reference sequence). CDR3 in amino acids: CAWSFSGQHSNQPQHF. The CDR3 nucleotides are TGTGCCTGGAGTTTTTCGGGACAGCATAGCAATCAGCCCCAGCATTTT.

This clone was counted ten times or more. The chain joins TRBV15 to TRBJ1-5, with unresolved D. The germline CDR1 and CDR2 sequences are LNHNV and YYDKDF (reference sequence). Trimming left V 0 bases short and J 1 base short, with 7 bases between. The CDR3 runs to 15 residues. CDR3: CATSREFGSNQPQHF. The CDR3 DNA reads TGTGCCACCAGCAGAGAATTCGGGAGCAATCAGCCCCAGCATTTT.

This clone was recorded a few times. The genes are TRBV27 and TRBJ2-3, with TRBD2 identical over 13 bases. This CDR3 spans 13 amino acids. The V gene's germline CDR1 is MNHEY and CDR2 SMNVEV (reference sequence). Trimming removed 7 bases from V and 6 bases from J; junction bases left unmatched: 1. The CDR3 is CASKLAGGDTQYF. CDR3 in DNA: TGTGCCAGCAAACTAGCGGGGGGGGATACGCAGTATTTT.

This clone was recorded a few times. This chain connects TRBV29-1 to TRBJ1-2; the D is unclear. Looked up from germline, CDR1 is SQVTM and CDR2 is ANQGSEA. The CDR3 spans 12 residues. V dropped 4 bases and J dropped 0 bases, with 6 bases sitting between them. This chain's CDR3 is CSVVRTNYGYTF. The DNA for the CDR3 is TGCAGCGTTGTACGGACTAACTATGGCTACACCTTC. The full variable domain, rest sourced from reference TRBV29-1 and TRBJ1-2, is SAVISQKPSRDICQRGTSLTIQCQVDSQVTMMFWYRQQPGQSLTLIATANQGSEATYESGFVIDKFPISRPNLTFSTLTVSNMSPEDSSIYLCSVVRTNYGYTFGSGTRLTVV.

The chain couples TRBV28 to TRBJ1-2; 7 nucleotides line up with TRBD1. Germline loops: CDR1 MDHEN, CDR2 SYDVKM. V was pared by 10 bases and J by 0 bases, with 11 bases of the junction left unmatched. The CDR3 totals 15 residues. CDR3 coding DNA: TGTGCCACAACCACGACAGGGACCGCTAACTATGGCTACACCTTC. Translated, it gives CATTTTGTANYGYTF.

This chain uses TRBV29-1 with TRBJ2-4; no definite D call. Per germline, CDR1 SQVTM and CDR2 ANQGSEA. This CDR3 is built from 13 residues. Deletions cut 6 bases from V and 7 bases from J, with 16 bases between. Here the CDR3 DNA reads TGCAGCGTATCGGGCCTTCGAGGCAACATTCAGTACTTC. This codes for CSVSGLRGNIQYF.

The V call is TRBV27, the J call TRBJ1-6; 8 nucleotides agree with TRBD1. The CDR3 consists of 15 residues. J gave up 7 bases and V 7 bases, and 9 bases lay outside the gene matches. Germline values: CDR1 MNHEY, CDR2 SMNVEV (reference sequence). DNA of the CDR3: TGTGCCAGCACCCGGGACCCAGGGGGCAATTCACCCCTCCACTTT. The encoded protein is CASTRDPGGNSPLHF.

V and J are TRBV21-1 and TRBJ1-1; TRBD1 is the table's D call, not checked against the DNA. TRBV21-1 is tagged as a pseudogene. The CDR3 is 18 amino acids. The chain's CDR3 is CASSKGFEDRGGNTEAFF. For the CDR3, the DNA is TGTGCCAGCAGCAAAGGATTTGAGGACAGGGGAGGTAACACTGAAGCTTTCTTT.

The chain couples TRBV7-2 to TRBJ2-3; no firm D call. Trimming took off 5 bases at V and 0 bases at J, with 6 bases between the two ends. This CDR3 contains 13 residues. Germline V gene lookup returns CDR1 SGHTA and CDR2 FQGNSA. CDR3 region: CASSLLSTDTQYF. In DNA, the CDR3 is TGTGCCAGCAGCCTACTGAGCACAGATACGCAGTATTTT.

On this clone itself: Germline and junction disagree at one end, which may indicate a read error. The rearrangement uses TRBV7-7 and TRBJ2-2, with 7 bases aligning to TRBD1. The V gene's germline CDR1 is SSHAT and CDR2 FNYEAQ (reference sequence). CDR3 length equals 16 residues. CDR3 sequence reads: CASSLQGTQNTGELFF. The CDR3 region has the DNA TGTGCTAGCAGCTTACAGGGGACCCAGAACACCGGGGAGCTGTTTTTT.

The chain employs TRBV10-3 and TRBJ1-2, with D possibly matching TRBD1 (5 bases). The CDR3 extends over 17 amino acids. From germline, CDR1 is ENHRY and CDR2 SYGVKD. Trimming shortened V by 0 bases and J by 0 bases, and 14 bases separated the two germline ends. The CDR3 bases are TGTGCCATCAGTGAGTCGACTTGGGTAGGGGCTAACTATGGCTACACCTTC. It is translated as CAISESTWVGANYGYTF.

The V and J genes are TRBV9 and TRBJ1-1, with D perhaps TRBD1 (6 bases). CDR3 size: 13 residues. Germline-derived CDR1 and CDR2 are SGDLS and YYNGEE. Trimming shortened V by 0 bases and J by 4 bases, and 7 bases separated the two germline ends. The CDR3 DNA reads TGTGCCAGCAGCGTAGACAGGGCCACTGAAGCTTTCTTT. This gives the protein CASSVDRATEAFF. The full variable domain, in which reference TRBV9 and TRBJ1-1 provide the parts outside the CDR3, is DSGVTQTPKHLITATGQRVTLRCSPRSGDLSVYWYQQSLDQGLQFLIQYYNGEERAKGNILERFSAQQFPDLHSELNLSSLELGDSALYFCASSVDRATEAFFGQGTRLTVV.

This clone was seen a single time. The identical CDR3 is also encoded by other nucleotide sequences in the sample. The rearrangement joins TRBV5-1 to TRBJ2-5; D is unclear. The germline V and J ends were trimmed by 2 bases and 1 base, with 6 bases remaining between them. This CDR3 comprises 13 residues. In germline, CDR1 is SGHRS, CDR2 YFSETQ. DNA of the CDR3: TGCGCCAGCAGCTTAGGCAGCCAAGAGACCCAGTACTTC. This gives the protein CASSLGSQETQYF.

The V call is TRBV7-9, the J call TRBJ2-1; weak D call: TRBD2 (5 bases). The CDR3 extends over 14 amino acids. Deletions cut 0 bases from V and 6 bases from J, with 9 bases between. CDR1 is SEHNR, CDR2 FQNEAQ, per germline (reference sequence). This CDR3 reads CASSLADFTNEQFF. As DNA, the CDR3 is TGTGCCAGCAGCTTAGCGGACTTTACCAATGAGCAGTTCTTC.

This clone was detected a few times. This chain uses TRBV5-5 with TRBJ2-1, with 10 bases lining up with TRBD2. Germline V gene sequence: CDR1 SGHKS, CDR2 YYEKEE (reference sequence). Trimming at V came to 5 bases and at J to 2 bases, leaving 10 bases not matched to a gene. The CDR3 totals 17 residues. The CDR3 DNA reads TGTGCCAGCAGGTCCGGGACTAGCGTTAATACCTACAATGAGCAGTTCTTC. It yields the protein CASRSGTSVNTYNEQFF.